This is a list of T cell receptor beta chains from one sample in a study of CD8 T cells in ankylosing spondylitis. MiXCR was run by TCRdb on the 5' RACE reads, yielding one entry per CDR3 protein. The sample lists about 700,000 distinct CDR3 sequences; 15% to 20% were seen once. Sequencing was done on a sample of blood, either unsorted or a sorted T cell fraction (not recorded which). The receptors come from a male donor with ankylosing spondylitis. Both conserved end residues are part of each CDR3. A D gene is named only where the DNA matches it firmly. Size is stated for part of the rows, as once, few or many counts, or as a class when the clone is expanded.

cdr3_nt: TGCAGTGCCACCCCGGGGGGCGGGGCGGGAGGGCATGAGCAGTTCTTC; cdr3_aa: CSATPGGGAGGHEQFF; clone_size: few; v_call: TRBV20-1; j_call: TRBJ2-1; d_call: TRBD2
cdr3_nt: TGTGCCAGCAGTCCCCTAACTAGCGGGGGCCCAGATACGCAGTATTTT; cdr3_aa: CASSPLTSGGPDTQYF; clone_size: few; v_call: TRBV6-1; j_call: TRBJ2-3; d_call: TRBD2
cdr3_nt: TGCGCCAGCAGCCAACCCAGCTATCTTGGGGGGGAGCTGTTTTTT; cdr3_aa: CASSQPSYLGGELFF; clone_size: few; v_call: TRBV4-1; j_call: TRBJ2-2; d_call: -
cdr3_nt: TGTGCCAGCAGTCCCCCAGGGGCGGGGTCTGCCGAGCAGTACTTC; cdr3_aa: CASSPPGAGSAEQYF; clone_size: few; v_call: TRBV27; j_call: TRBJ2-7; d_call: -
cdr3_nt: TGTGCCAGCAGTTTCTCGACGCTAGTCGGGTACAATGAGCAGTTCTTC; cdr3_aa: CASSFSTLVGYNEQFF; clone_size: few; v_call: TRBV27; j_call: TRBJ2-1; d_call: -
cdr3_nt: TGTGCCAGCAGAGTACAGGGCGTCACTGAAGCTTTCTTT; cdr3_aa: CASRVQGVTEAFF; clone_size: many; v_call: TRBV12-3/TRBV12-4; j_call: TRBJ1-1; d_call: -
cdr3_nt: TGTGCCAGCAGCTTAGAACCCGCCGGTGGAAACACCATATATTTT; cdr3_aa: CASSLEPAGGNTIYF; clone_size: once; v_call: TRBV7-9; j_call: TRBJ1-3; d_call: -
cdr3_nt: TGTGCCAGCAGCGTAAACCGACAGGGGCCGAACACCGGGGAGCTGTTTTTT; cdr3_aa: CASSVNRQGPNTGELFF; clone_size: few; v_call: TRBV9; j_call: TRBJ2-2; d_call: TRBD1
cdr3_nt: TGTGCCAGCACAACGGGACTTACCGGGGAGCTGTTTTTT; cdr3_aa: CASTTGLTGELFF; clone_size: -; v_call: TRBV12-3/TRBV12-4; j_call: TRBJ2-2; d_call: -
cdr3_nt: TGTGCCAGCAGTTTAGGGGGACAGAAGAGGTCTTACGCTTTCTTT; cdr3_aa: CASSLGGQKRSYAFF; clone_size: many; v_call: TRBV12-3/TRBV12-4; j_call: TRBJ1-1; d_call: TRBD1
cdr3_nt: TGTGCCACCAGCAGACGAGGGACAGGGGGTATAGATACGCAGTATTTT; cdr3_aa: CATSRRGTGGIDTQYF; clone_size: -; v_call: TRBV15; j_call: TRBJ2-3; d_call: TRBD1
cdr3_nt: TGCAGCGCCAGACTAGCGGGGAGGGATACGCAGTATTTT; cdr3_aa: CSARLAGRDTQYF; clone_size: few; v_call: TRBV29-1; j_call: TRBJ2-3; d_call: TRBD2
cdr3_nt: TGTGCCAGCAGTTTAACGTTCGGGGTGCAATCCTACGAGCAGTACTTC; cdr3_aa: CASSLTFGVQSYEQYF; clone_size: few; v_call: TRBV28; j_call: TRBJ2-7; d_call: -
cdr3_nt: TGTGCCTGCAGTTTGGGGGCTCTAAAAGCGGGAGGTCGGCAAGAGACCCAGTACTTC; cdr3_aa: CACSLGALKAGGRQETQYF; clone_size: -; v_call: TRBV12-3/TRBV12-4; j_call: TRBJ2-5; d_call: TRBD2
cdr3_nt: TGTGCCAGCAGCCAAGCTCAGGGACTAGCGGAGACCCAGTACTTC; cdr3_aa: CASSQAQGLAETQYF; clone_size: once; v_call: TRBV4-2; j_call: TRBJ2-5; d_call: TRBD2
cdr3_nt: TGCAGCGTTGCGGACACTGAAGCTTTCTTT; cdr3_aa: CSVADTEAFF; clone_size: -; v_call: TRBV29-1; j_call: TRBJ1-1; d_call: -
cdr3_nt: TGCAGTGCTAGAGTGCGGGGGACGAACTATGGCTACACCTTC; cdr3_aa: CSARVRGTNYGYTF; clone_size: -; v_call: TRBV20-1; j_call: TRBJ1-2; d_call: -
cdr3_nt: TGTGCCAGCAGCCCGGGGGTAACAGGGAACAATGAGCAGTTCTTC; cdr3_aa: CASSPGVTGNNEQFF; clone_size: -; v_call: TRBV28; j_call: TRBJ2-1; d_call: -
cdr3_nt: TGTGCCTGGAGTGTAAGGCAGGGCTATCAGCCCCAGCATTTT; cdr3_aa: CAWSVRQGYQPQHF; clone_size: few; v_call: TRBV30; j_call: TRBJ1-5; d_call: -
cdr3_nt: TGTGCCAGCAGTTACTCCTTTTCGGGGTCCGAGCAGTACTTC; cdr3_aa: CASSYSFSGSEQYF; clone_size: few; v_call: TRBV6-5; j_call: TRBJ2-7; d_call: -
cdr3_nt: TGCGCCAGCAGCCAGCCCGGCGGGACAGGGGGCACAGATACGCAGTATTTT; cdr3_aa: CASSQPGGTGGTDTQYF; clone_size: -; v_call: TRBV4-1; j_call: TRBJ2-3; d_call: TRBD1
cdr3_nt: TGTGCCAGCAGTTTAGACAAAACCTACGAGCAGTACTTC; cdr3_aa: CASSLDKTYEQYF; clone_size: -; v_call: TRBV12-3/TRBV12-4; j_call: TRBJ2-7; d_call: -
cdr3_nt: TGTGCCAGCAGTTCTTCCCCGGGACGGGGGACCTACGAGCAGTACTTC; cdr3_aa: CASSSSPGRGTYEQYF; clone_size: -; v_call: TRBV28; j_call: TRBJ2-7; d_call: -
cdr3_nt: TGTGCCAGCAGCGCTTCAGGGTTAAGTTATGGCTACACCTTC; cdr3_aa: CASSASGLSYGYTF; clone_size: few; v_call: TRBV9; j_call: TRBJ1-2; d_call: -
cdr3_nt: TGTGCCAGCAGCCAAGAGGGGACAGGGGGCATAAAGACCCAGTACTTC; cdr3_aa: CASSQEGTGGIKTQYF; clone_size: -; v_call: TRBV4-2; j_call: TRBJ2-5; d_call: TRBD1
cdr3_nt: TGCAGTGCGGGGTCTAGCGGGAGGGCCAGAGAGACCCAGTACTTC; cdr3_aa: CSAGSSGRARETQYF; clone_size: -; v_call: TRBV20-1; j_call: TRBJ2-5; d_call: TRBD2
cdr3_nt: TGTGCCAGCAGCCGCATAGGGACTAGCTTTAACACCGGGGAGCTGTTTTTT; cdr3_aa: CASSRIGTSFNTGELFF; clone_size: many; v_call: TRBV3-1; j_call: TRBJ2-2; d_call: TRBD2
cdr3_nt: TGCAGCGTTGAGGCGGGAGGCACAGAGACCCAGTACTTC; cdr3_aa: CSVEAGGTETQYF; clone_size: -; v_call: TRBV29-1; j_call: TRBJ2-5; d_call: TRBD2
cdr3_nt: TGTGCTAGTGGTTCCGCAAGATGGGAGCAGTTCTTC; cdr3_aa: CASGSARWEQFF; clone_size: few; v_call: TRBV12-5; j_call: TRBJ2-1; d_call: -
cdr3_nt: TGTGCCAGCAGCTTAGATGGCGGGGGAGACACCATATATTTT; cdr3_aa: CASSLDGGGDTIYF; clone_size: -; v_call: TRBV11-2; j_call: TRBJ1-3; d_call: -
cdr3_nt: TGTGCCAGCAGCTTAGAAGTGGCTCTCGGGGACGAGCAGTACTTC; cdr3_aa: CASSLEVALGDEQYF; clone_size: -; v_call: TRBV7-8; j_call: TRBJ2-7; d_call: -
cdr3_nt: TGTGCCAGTAACCCGGACAGAGGCCCGCAAGCTTTCTTT; cdr3_aa: CASNPDRGPQAFF; clone_size: -; v_call: TRBV19; j_call: TRBJ1-1; d_call: -
cdr3_nt: TGTGCCAGCAGTTACTCGATTTGGAGCTCCCCTAATTCACCCCTCCACTTT; cdr3_aa: CASSYSIWSSPNSPLHF; clone_size: few; v_call: TRBV6-5; j_call: TRBJ1-6; d_call: -
cdr3_nt: TGTGCCAGCACCTCCCGGGTCTCGAGCTACAATGAGCAGTTCTTC; cdr3_aa: CASTSRVSSYNEQFF; clone_size: -; v_call: TRBV12-3/TRBV12-4; j_call: TRBJ2-1; d_call: -
cdr3_nt: TGTGCCAGCAGCCCCTCCCTGTGGGGGCCTCTCGAGCAGTACTTC; cdr3_aa: CASSPSLWGPLEQYF; clone_size: few; v_call: TRBV12-3/TRBV12-4; j_call: TRBJ2-7; d_call: -
cdr3_nt: TGTGCCAGCAGCCGTAGCAAAGGGAACATTCAGTACTTC; cdr3_aa: CASSRSKGNIQYF; clone_size: many; v_call: TRBV14; j_call: TRBJ2-4; d_call: -
cdr3_nt: TGCGCCAGCAGCCAAGAAGGGTCGGCGGTCTACGAGCAGTACTTC; cdr3_aa: CASSQEGSAVYEQYF; clone_size: -; v_call: TRBV4-1; j_call: TRBJ2-7; d_call: -
cdr3_nt: TGTGCCAGCTCGACTGGACAGGGGGCAAATACGCAGTATTTT; cdr3_aa: CASSTGQGANTQYF; clone_size: few; v_call: TRBV18; j_call: TRBJ2-3; d_call: TRBD1
cdr3_nt: TGTGCCAGCAGTGGACAGGGTACCGCGGGTGAGCAGTTCTTC; cdr3_aa: CASSGQGTAGEQFF; clone_size: -; v_call: TRBV9; j_call: TRBJ2-1; d_call: TRBD1
cdr3_nt: TGTGCCATCAGTGACCGTTCGAGGGGGGGAGAGACCCAGTACTTC; cdr3_aa: CAISDRSRGGETQYF; clone_size: few; v_call: TRBV10-3; j_call: TRBJ2-5; d_call: -
cdr3_nt: TGTGCCAGCTCACCGCGACAGGGCAACAATCAGCCCCAGCATTTT; cdr3_aa: CASSPRQGNNQPQHF; clone_size: -; v_call: TRBV18; j_call: TRBJ1-5; d_call: TRBD1
cdr3_nt: TGTGCCAGCAGTTACATCAACAGGGGCACTGAAGCTTTCTTT; cdr3_aa: CASSYINRGTEAFF; clone_size: -; v_call: TRBV6-5; j_call: TRBJ1-1; d_call: TRBD1
cdr3_nt: TGTGCCAGTACCCGAGGGGGACATTATCAGCCCCAGCATTTT; cdr3_aa: CASTRGGHYQPQHF; clone_size: -; v_call: TRBV19; j_call: TRBJ1-5; d_call: -
cdr3_nt: TGCAGTGCTCCCCAAGCCGGGACCGCAGTCTACAAGGAGCAGTTCTTC; cdr3_aa: CSAPQAGTAVYKEQFF; clone_size: once; v_call: TRBV20-1; j_call: TRBJ2-1; d_call: -
cdr3_nt: TGTGCCAGCAGACCAGGGACGGTGGGGGTAGAAAAACTGTTTTTT; cdr3_aa: CASRPGTVGVEKLFF; clone_size: -; v_call: TRBV7-6; j_call: TRBJ1-4; d_call: -
cdr3_nt: TGTGCCAGCAGCCTTATCGACAGGGGCCCTAAAAACTATCAGCCCCAGCATTTT; cdr3_aa: CASSLIDRGPKNYQPQHF; clone_size: few; v_call: TRBV11-1; j_call: TRBJ1-5; d_call: TRBD1
cdr3_nt: TGCGCCAGCAGCTTGCTCGGCGACACCCAGGGCACCGGGGAGCTGTTTTTT; cdr3_aa: CASSLLGDTQGTGELFF; clone_size: -; v_call: TRBV5-1; j_call: TRBJ2-2; d_call: -
cdr3_nt: TGTGCCAGCAGTTACCGTCTCCGGGACTTTCTCTCTGGAAACACCATATATTTT; cdr3_aa: CASSYRLRDFLSGNTIYF; clone_size: -; v_call: TRBV12-3/TRBV12-4; j_call: TRBJ1-3; d_call: -
cdr3_nt: TGCAGCGTTGAAGATAAGAGGTACGAGCAGTACTTC; cdr3_aa: CSVEDKRYEQYF; clone_size: few; v_call: TRBV29-1; j_call: TRBJ2-7; d_call: -
cdr3_nt: TGTGCCAGCAGCGTAGCTTTGGACTATACAGATACGCAGTATTTT; cdr3_aa: CASSVALDYTDTQYF; clone_size: -; v_call: TRBV9; j_call: TRBJ2-3; d_call: -
cdr3_nt: TGTGCCAGCAGCATGACAGGGAATGAAAAACTGTTTTTT; cdr3_aa: CASSMTGNEKLFF; clone_size: few; v_call: TRBV7-2; j_call: TRBJ1-4; d_call: TRBD1